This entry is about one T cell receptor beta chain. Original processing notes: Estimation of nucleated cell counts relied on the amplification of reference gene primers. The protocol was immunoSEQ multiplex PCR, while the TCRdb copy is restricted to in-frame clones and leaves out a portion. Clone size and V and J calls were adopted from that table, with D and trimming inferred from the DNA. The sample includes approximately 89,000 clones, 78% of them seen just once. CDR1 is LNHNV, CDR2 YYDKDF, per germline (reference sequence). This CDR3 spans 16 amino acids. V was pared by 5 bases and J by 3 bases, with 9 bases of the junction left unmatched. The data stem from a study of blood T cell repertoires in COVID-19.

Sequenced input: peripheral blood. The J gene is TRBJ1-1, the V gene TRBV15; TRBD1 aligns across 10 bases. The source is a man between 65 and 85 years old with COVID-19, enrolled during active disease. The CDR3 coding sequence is TGTGCCACCAGCCCCGATCGGGACAGGGGCCACACTGAAGCTTTCTTT. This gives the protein CATSPDRDRGHTEAFF. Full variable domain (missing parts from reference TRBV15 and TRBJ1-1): DAMVIQNPRYQVTQFGKPVTLSCSQTLNHNVMYWYQQKSSQAPKLLFHYYDKDFNNEADTPDNFQSRRPNTSFCFLDIRSPGLGDTAMYLCATSPDRDRGHTEAFFGQGTRLTVV.